This T cell receptor (beta chain) was observed in a study of T-cell reconstitution after alpha-beta-depleted transplantation in children listed by TCRdb under 2016. As for the study more broadly: Using TCR repertoire profiling, the study quantitatively followed how T-cell immune reconstitution unfolded in children after TCRalphabeta/CD19-depleted allogeneic hematopoietic cell transplantation.

Study-level results and caveats: The frequencies of hyperexpanded clones fell over the following months, and after one year, T-cell counts and TCRbeta diversity were mostly attributed to newly produced T cells. The apparently early alphabetaT-cell count recovery about two months after transplant was reportedly dependent on only several hundred rapidly expanded clones derived from non-depleted graft cells. In some patients, the high TCRbeta diversity seen at day 60 was put down to recipient T cells and intrathymic progenitors that had survived conditioning.

This clonotype was picked up many times. Its antigen specificity is not known. It has no much larger one-base neighbor in the sample; base qualities were not kept. Compared with germline, V lacks 9 bases and J lacks 5 bases; bases without a gene match: 9. Its CDR3 holds 14 amino acids, cysteine through phenylalanine. Only the CDR3 DNA is retained, 42 bases long and in frame from the first base. The germline V gene gives CDR1 as SGHNT and CDR2 as YENEEA. Libraries were prepared through PCR. Sequencing used an Illumina HiSeq 2500. Molecular barcoding was employed in the preparation of TCR libraries, with unique molecular identifiers being used to normalize TCRbeta repertoire quantification. TCRdb redid the processing of the public reads, applying fastp at Q25 and MiXCR, and retained in-frame beta chains. Here each entry gathers all rows of one CDR3 protein and keeps the most common genes and DNA. The sample includes roughly 76,000 distinct CDR3 sequences, with about 11% observed a single time. Around 14% of the sample is in the top ten clones.

Read against the paper, the sample's treatment or condition label means: allogeneic hematopoietic cell transplantation with graft depleted of TCRalphabeta T cells and CD19 B cells. The children who served as transplant recipients had been given grafts of TCRalphabeta/CD19-depleted allogeneic hematopoietic cells. In this chain, TRBV11-3 is recombined with TRBJ2-4, with 8 bases matching TRBD2. The sample consisted of PBMCs, taken before TCRalphabeta/CD19-depleted stem cell transplant. The source of this sequence is a boy under 18 with acute myeloid leukemia, due to receive a stem cell transplant. The DNA is TGTGCCAGACCTCCGCCGGGACTAGAAAACATTCAGTACTTC. Its translation is CARPPPGLENIQYF.